Listed here are 20 T cell receptor beta chains from one sample, sequenced in a study of blood T cell repertoires in COVID-19. The assay was immunoSEQ multiplex PCR, and TCRdb's table has in-frame clones only and misses some. The sample shows 250,000 or so clones, roughly 90% of them seen only once. Sequenced material: PBMCs or T cells enriched from blood (not recorded which). The receptors were sampled from a man between 35 and 55 years old who had been exposed to COVID-19.

CDR3 coding DNA: TGTGCCAGCAGTTCGATAGAGGATGGCTACACCTTC. Its protein product is CASSSIEDGYTF. This rearrangement joins TRBV28 to TRBJ1-2; the D is unclear. Per the germline V gene, CDR1 is MDHEN and CDR2 is SYDVKM. The CDR3 is 12 amino acids. V lost 4 bases to trimming and J lost 6 bases, with 9 bases between them.

The rearrangement links TRBV5-4 to TRBJ2-7; TRBD1 aligns across 8 bases. The CDR3 extends over 15 amino acids. Germline V CDR1 and CDR2: SGHNT, YYREEE (reference sequence). The J segment lost 0 bases and the V segment lost 2 bases, leaving 4 bases of the junction unmatched. The CDR3 nucleotides are TGTGCCAGCAGCTTCGGACAGGGCGGCTCCTACGAGCAGTACTTC. As protein: CASSFGQGGSYEQYF.

The gene calls are TRBV19 and TRBJ1-3; maybe TRBD1 (5 bases). The CDR3 covers 15 residues. Trimming pared 5 bases from V and 3 bases from J, leaving 14 bases between. Per the germline V gene, CDR1 is LNHDA and CDR2 is SQIVND (reference sequence). CDR3 in amino acids: CASSSGGLGGNTIYF. The CDR3, as DNA: TGTGCCAGTAGTTCCGGGGGTCTCGGTGGAAACACCATATATTTT.

Worth noting for this clone: At one boundary the junction diverges from the germline segment, which might be a read error. The V and J genes are TRBV7-9 and TRBJ2-1, with TRBD2 matching 9 bases. This CDR3 is 14 amino acids long. Germline CDR1 SEHNR, CDR2 FQNEAQ (reference sequence). This CDR3 is CAAAGGRFDNEQFF. CDR3 in DNA: TGCGCGGCGGCGGGAGGGCGATTCGACAATGAGCAGTTCTTC.

The chain carries TRBV18 and TRBJ1-6; TRBD1 agrees at 7 bases. CDR1 and CDR2 (germline): KGHSH, LQKENI. V lost 2 bases, J lost 10 bases, and 8 bases stayed unmatched. This CDR3 has 15 amino acids. The CDR3 loop is CASSPEGNRGSPLHF. CDR3 sequence (DNA): TGTGCCAGCTCACCAGAAGGCAACAGGGGCTCACCCCTCCACTTT.

The rearrangement links TRBV7-2 to TRBJ2-5, with 10 positions matching TRBD2. This CDR3 region has 17 residues. Germline CDR1 and CDR2: SGHTA and FQGNSA. J lost 2 bases, V lost 5 bases, and 11 bases had no gene match. The CDR3 loop is CASSRTSGISPQETQYF. The CDR3 DNA reads as TGTGCCAGCAGCCGGACTAGCGGTATATCTCCACAAGAGACCCAGTACTTC.

V gene TRBV27 combines with J gene TRBJ2-1, with 8 bases identical to TRBD2. The CDR3 is 16 residues long. CDR1 and CDR2 from the germline V gene are MNHEY and SMNVEV (reference sequence). The ends lost 0 bases at V and 9 bases at J; junction bases unmatched: 10. Here the CDR3 reads CASSLSGAGGHGEQFF. The CDR3 region has the DNA TGTGCCAGCAGTTTATCAGGGGCGGGAGGACATGGTGAGCAGTTCTTC.

The chain has TRBV27 and TRBJ1-4, with a weak D call TRBD1 (5 bases). V shed 6 bases and J shed 4 bases, with 12 bases lying between them. Germline loops: CDR1 MNHEY, CDR2 SMNVEV (reference sequence). This CDR3 comprises 14 residues. The CDR3 spells CASSQTTDNEKLFF. The CDR3 DNA is TGTGCCAGCAGCCAGACGACAGATAATGAAAAACTGTTTTTT.

This chain connects TRBV19 to TRBJ1-5; the D gene is possibly TRBD1 (5 bases). Per germline, CDR1 LNHDA and CDR2 SQIVND (reference sequence). V lost 3 bases to trimming and J lost 6 bases, with 9 bases between them. The CDR3 sequence is 13 residues long. CDR3: CASSILQGQPQHF. For the CDR3, the DNA is TGTGCCAGTAGTATCCTGCAGGGTCAGCCCCAGCATTTT.

This clone was seen a single time. This chain connects TRBV24-1 to TRBJ2-7; 7 nucleotides match TRBD1. Germline-derived CDR1 and CDR2 are KGHDR and SFDVKD. V shed 2 bases, J shed 12 bases, and the junction held 12 bases outside the gene matches. The CDR3 is made up of 14 amino acids. The CDR3 region has the DNA TGTGCCACCAGTGATTCCGGGACAGACTTCGTCAGGTACTTC. This codes for CATSDSGTDFVRYF.

The rearrangement links TRBV28 to TRBJ1-6, with no clear D. V was cut by 5 bases and J by 7 bases, with 9 bases left in between. In germline, CDR1 is MDHEN, CDR2 SYDVKM. The CDR3 is 13 residues long. The CDR3 spells CASSPFQNSPLHF. CDR3 DNA sequence: TGTGCCAGCAGTCCCTTCCAGAATTCACCCCTCCACTTT.

The chain combines TRBV4-1 with TRBJ2-2; 10 nucleotides agree with TRBD1. Looked up from germline, CDR1 is MGHRA and CDR2 is YSYEKL. The trim removed 2 bases at V and 7 bases at J, leaving 7 bases unmatched. CDR3 size: 16 residues. The CDR3 sequence: CASSQPTGGVIGELFF. DNA of the CDR3: TGCGCCAGCAGCCAACCGACAGGGGGCGTAATCGGGGAGCTGTTTTTT.

V and J are TRBV9 and TRBJ1-1; D is undetermined. There are 15 residues in the CDR3. V was cut by 3 bases and J by 0 bases, with 12 bases left in between. The V gene's germline CDR1 is SGDLS and CDR2 YYNGEE. CDR3 coding DNA: TGTGCCAGCAGCGCCCCCCAGAACATGAACACTGAAGCTTTCTTT. Translation gives CASSAPQNMNTEAFF.

V and J are TRBV28 and TRBJ1-5; possible D gene TRBD1, 5 bases. This CDR3 comprises 15 residues. Germline lookup yields CDR1 MDHEN and CDR2 SYDVKM. With 6 bases removed from V and 6 bases from J, the gap between germline ends came to 18 bases. The CDR3 bases are TGTGCCAGCAGACACCAGGGCGTCGATGGTCAGCCCCAGCATTTT. Encoded protein: CASRHQGVDGQPQHF.

This chain joins TRBV7-2 and TRBJ1-1; tentatively, D is TRBD1 (5 bases). Trimming took 4 bases from V and 0 from J, leaving 9 bases between them. The CDR3 is 14 residues long. Germline loops: CDR1 SGHTA, CDR2 FQGNSA. CDR3 sequence: CASSSQTVNTEAFF. Written as DNA, the CDR3 is TGTGCCAGCAGCTCACAGACAGTGAACACTGAAGCTTTCTTT. Full variable domain (outside the CDR3, taken from reference TRBV7-2 and TRBJ1-1): GAGVSQSPSNKVTEKGKDVELRCDPISGHTALYWYRQSLGQGLEFLIYFQGNSAPDKSGLPSDRFSAERTGGSVSTLTIQRTQQEDSAVYLCASSSQTVNTEAFFGQGTRLTVV.

The chain combines TRBV10-3 with TRBJ2-7; the match to TRBD2 covers 7 bases. Germline CDR1 reads ENHRY; CDR2 reads SYGVKD. Germline trimming cut 2 bases from V and 5 bases from J; bases unmatched to any gene: 15. The CDR3 consists of 17 residues. In DNA, the CDR3 is TGTGCCATCAGTGAGGAGGTTGTGGGAGGGCCTAAGGACGAGCAGTACTTC. It yields the protein CAISEEVVGGPKDEQYF.

V is TRBV11-2 and J is TRBJ1-5; possible D gene TRBD1, 5 bases. CDR1 is SGHAT and CDR2 is FQNNGV in the germline V gene. The ends were cut back, 2 bases at V and 6 bases at J, with 11 bases in the middle. This CDR3 is 14 amino acids long. This chain's CDR3 is CASSLIGVGQPQHF. In nucleotides, the CDR3 is TGTGCCAGCAGCTTAATAGGGGTAGGTCAGCCCCAGCATTTT. The complete variable domain, with remaining parts taken from reference TRBV11-2 and TRBJ1-5, reads EAGVAQSPRYKIIEKRQSVAFWCNPISGHATLYWYQQILGQGPKLLIQFQNNGVVDDSQLPKDRFSAERLKGVDSTLKIQPAKLEDSAVYLCASSLIGVGQPQHFGDGTRLSIL.

J is TRBJ2-7 and V is TRBV23-1; 9 bases agree with TRBD1. TRBV23-1 is known as an ORF, though its function is uncertain. The CDR3 spans 16 residues. Trimming removed 4 bases from V and 4 bases from J; junction bases left unmatched: 11. The CDR3 here is CASSPRFGQGTYEQYF. CDR3 DNA sequence: TGCGCCAGCAGTCCCCGTTTCGGACAGGGGACTTACGAGCAGTACTTC.

The chain links TRBV23-1 to TRBJ1-2; D is ambiguous. TRBV23-1 is marked as an open reading frame, function uncertain. V was trimmed by 9 bases and J by 0 bases, leaving 14 bases between them. This CDR3 has 14 amino acids. CDR3 loop: CARRHRLTNYGYTF. The CDR3 nucleotides are TGCGCCAGAAGACACAGATTAACTAACTATGGCTACACCTTC.

The rearrangement joins TRBV30 to TRBJ1-2; 8 nucleotides agree with TRBD1. Per germline, CDR1 GTSNPN and CDR2 SVGIG (reference sequence). Germline trimming cut 0 bases from V and 5 bases from J; bases unmatched to any gene: 5. CDR3 size: 14 residues. The CDR3 region has the DNA TGTGCCTGGAGTGTACAGGGGGGCGAATATGGCTACACCTTC. It specifies CAWSVQGGEYGYTF.